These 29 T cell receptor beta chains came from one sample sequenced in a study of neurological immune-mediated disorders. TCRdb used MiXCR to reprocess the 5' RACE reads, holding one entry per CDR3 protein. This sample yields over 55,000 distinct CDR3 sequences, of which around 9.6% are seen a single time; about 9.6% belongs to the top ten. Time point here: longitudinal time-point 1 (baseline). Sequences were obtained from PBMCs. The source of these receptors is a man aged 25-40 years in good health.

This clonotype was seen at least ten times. In DNA, the CDR3 is TGTGCCAGCAGCCGGACTAGCGGATCCTACAATGAGCAGTTCTTC. It encodes CASSRTSGSYNEQFF. V gene TRBV7-8 combines with J gene TRBJ2-1; 10 bases align to TRBD2. V lost 5 bases and J lost 1; bases outside the gene matches: 2. The CDR3 has 15 amino acids. The V gene's germline CDR1 is SGHVS and CDR2 FQNEAQ.

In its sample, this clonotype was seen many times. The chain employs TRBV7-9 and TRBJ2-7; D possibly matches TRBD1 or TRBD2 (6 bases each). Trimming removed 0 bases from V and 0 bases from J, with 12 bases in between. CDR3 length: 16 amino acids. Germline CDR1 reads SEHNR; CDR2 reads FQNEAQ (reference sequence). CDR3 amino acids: CASSLATGGSSYEQYF. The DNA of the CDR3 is TGTGCCAGCAGCTTAGCAACCGGGGGCTCCTCCTACGAGCAGTACTTC. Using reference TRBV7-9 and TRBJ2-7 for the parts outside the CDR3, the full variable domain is DTGVSQNPRHKITKRGQNVTFRCDPISEHNRLYWYRQTLGQGPEFLTYFQNEAQLEKSRLLSDRFSAERPKGSFSTLEIQRTEQGDSAMYLCASSLATGGSSYEQYFGPGTRLTVT.

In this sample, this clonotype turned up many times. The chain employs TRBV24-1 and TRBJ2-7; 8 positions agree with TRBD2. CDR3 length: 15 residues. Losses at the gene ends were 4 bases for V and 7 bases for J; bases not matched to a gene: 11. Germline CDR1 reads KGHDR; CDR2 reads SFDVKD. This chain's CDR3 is CATSDPSGGLREQYF. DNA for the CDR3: TGTGCCACCAGTGACCCGAGCGGGGGCCTACGGGAGCAGTACTTC.

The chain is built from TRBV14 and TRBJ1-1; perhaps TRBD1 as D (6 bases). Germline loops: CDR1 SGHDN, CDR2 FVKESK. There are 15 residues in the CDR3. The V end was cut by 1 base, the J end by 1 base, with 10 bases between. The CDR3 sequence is CASSQAGGRNTEAFF. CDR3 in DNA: TGTGCCAGCAGCCAAGCCGGGGGGCGGAACACTGAAGCTTTCTTT.

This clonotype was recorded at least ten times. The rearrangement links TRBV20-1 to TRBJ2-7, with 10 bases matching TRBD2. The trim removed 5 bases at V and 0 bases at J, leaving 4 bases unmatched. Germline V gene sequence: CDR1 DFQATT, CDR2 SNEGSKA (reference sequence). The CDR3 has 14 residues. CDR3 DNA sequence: TGCAGTGCTTTACTAGCGGGGAGCTCCTACGAGCAGTACTTC. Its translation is CSALLAGSSYEQYF.

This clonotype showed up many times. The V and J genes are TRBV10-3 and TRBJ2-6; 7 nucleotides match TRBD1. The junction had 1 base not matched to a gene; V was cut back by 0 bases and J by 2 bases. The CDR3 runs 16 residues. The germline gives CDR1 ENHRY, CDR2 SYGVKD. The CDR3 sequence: CAISESGGTGANVLTF. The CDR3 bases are TGTGCCATCAGTGAGTCAGGGGGCACTGGGGCCAACGTCCTGACTTTC.

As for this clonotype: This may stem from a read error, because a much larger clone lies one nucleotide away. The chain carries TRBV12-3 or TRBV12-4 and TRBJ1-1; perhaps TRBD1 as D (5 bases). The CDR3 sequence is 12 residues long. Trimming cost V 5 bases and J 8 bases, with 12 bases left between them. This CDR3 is CASSLNRWEAFF. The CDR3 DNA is TGTGCCAGCAGTCTAAACAGGTGGGAAGCTTTCTTT.

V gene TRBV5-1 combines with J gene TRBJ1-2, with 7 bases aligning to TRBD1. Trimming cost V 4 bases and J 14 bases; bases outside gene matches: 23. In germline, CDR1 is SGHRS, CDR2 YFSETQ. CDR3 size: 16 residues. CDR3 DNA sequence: TGCGCCAGCAGCACCGGGACAGCTTCTCTCCACTATGTCTATACCTTC. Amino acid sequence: CASSTGTASLHYVYTF.

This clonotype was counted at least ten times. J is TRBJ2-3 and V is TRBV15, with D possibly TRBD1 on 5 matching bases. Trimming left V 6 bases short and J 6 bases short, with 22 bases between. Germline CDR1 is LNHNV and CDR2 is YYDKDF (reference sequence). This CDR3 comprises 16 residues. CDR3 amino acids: CATRVGPGDVTDTQYF. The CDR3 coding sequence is TGTGCCACCAGGGTGGGGCCTGGGGATGTAACCGATACGCAGTATTTT.

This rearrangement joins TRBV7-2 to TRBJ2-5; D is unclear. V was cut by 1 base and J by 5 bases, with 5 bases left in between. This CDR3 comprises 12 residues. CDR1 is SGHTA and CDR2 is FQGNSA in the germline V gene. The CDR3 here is CASSLVLETQYF. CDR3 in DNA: TGTGCCAGCAGCTTAGTTCTTGAGACCCAGTACTTC.

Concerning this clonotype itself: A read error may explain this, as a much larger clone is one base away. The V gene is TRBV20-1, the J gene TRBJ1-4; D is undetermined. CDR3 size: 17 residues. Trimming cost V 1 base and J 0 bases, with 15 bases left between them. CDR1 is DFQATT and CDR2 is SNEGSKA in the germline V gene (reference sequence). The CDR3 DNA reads TGCAGTGCTAGAGCCTCGGTGGGAAAAGCAACTAATGAAAAACTGTTTTTT. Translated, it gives CSARASVGKATNEKLFF.

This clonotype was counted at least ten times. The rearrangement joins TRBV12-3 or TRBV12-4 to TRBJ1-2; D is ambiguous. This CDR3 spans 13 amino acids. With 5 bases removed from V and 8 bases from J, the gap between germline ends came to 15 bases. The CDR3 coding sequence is TGTGCCAGCAGTGATACAGCCCTATTCGGCTACACCTTC. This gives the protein CASSDTALFGYTF.

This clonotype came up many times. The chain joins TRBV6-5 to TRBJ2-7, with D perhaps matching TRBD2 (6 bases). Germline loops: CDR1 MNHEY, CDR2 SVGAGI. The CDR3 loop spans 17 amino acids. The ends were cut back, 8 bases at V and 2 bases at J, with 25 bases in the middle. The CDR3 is CASCKEGAAGRPYEQYF. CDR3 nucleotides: TGTGCCAGCTGCAAGGAGGGAGCTGCGGGACGACCCTACGAGCAGTACTTC.

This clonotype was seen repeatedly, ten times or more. CDR3 nucleotide sequence: TGTGCCACCAGTGTTGCGGGGGTTGGTGACATTCAGTACTTC. Protein sequence: CATSVAGVGDIQYF. The gene calls are TRBV24-1 and TRBJ2-4, with TRBD2 identical over 7 bases. V was clipped by 5 bases and J by 8 bases; unmatched bases: 8. Germline CDR1 KGHDR, CDR2 SFDVKD. The CDR3 extends over 14 amino acids.

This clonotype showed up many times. CDR3 bases: TGTGCCAGCGGCCCCGGGACCCCCCCCACCGGGGAGCTGTTTTTT. Protein sequence: CASGPGTPPTGELFF. The chain carries TRBV27 and TRBJ2-2; D tentatively reads TRBD1 or TRBD2 (5 bases each). Germline lookup yields CDR1 MNHEY and CDR2 SMNVEV (reference sequence). V was clipped by 8 bases and J by 4 bases, with 17 bases between them. The CDR3 contains 15 residues.

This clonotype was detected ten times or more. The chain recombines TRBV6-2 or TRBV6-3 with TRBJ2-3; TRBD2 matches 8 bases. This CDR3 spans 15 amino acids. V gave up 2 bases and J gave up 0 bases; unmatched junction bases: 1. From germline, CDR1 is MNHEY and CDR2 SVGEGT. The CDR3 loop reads CASSYQRESTDTQYF. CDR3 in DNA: TGTGCCAGCAGTTACCAGCGGGAGAGCACAGATACGCAGTATTTT.

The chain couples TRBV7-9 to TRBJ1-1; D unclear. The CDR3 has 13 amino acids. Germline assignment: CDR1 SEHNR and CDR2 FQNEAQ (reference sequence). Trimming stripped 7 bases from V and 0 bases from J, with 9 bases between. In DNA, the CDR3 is TGTGCCAGCAAAGGTGGTTTGAACACTGAAGCTTTCTTT. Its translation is CASKGGLNTEAFF.

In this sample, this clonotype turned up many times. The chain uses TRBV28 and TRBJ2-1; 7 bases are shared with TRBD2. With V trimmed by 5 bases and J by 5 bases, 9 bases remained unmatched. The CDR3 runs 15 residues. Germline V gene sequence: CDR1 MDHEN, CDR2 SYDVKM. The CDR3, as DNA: TGTGCCAGCAGTCCCCCGGAGCTAGCGGACAATGAGCAGTTCTTC. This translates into CASSPPELADNEQFF.

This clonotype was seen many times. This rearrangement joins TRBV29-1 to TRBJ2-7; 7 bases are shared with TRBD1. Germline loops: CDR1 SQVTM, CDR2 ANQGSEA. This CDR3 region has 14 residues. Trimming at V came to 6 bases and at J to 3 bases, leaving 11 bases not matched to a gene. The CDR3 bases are TGCAGCGTGACCGGCAGGGACAGAATCTACGAGCAGTACTTC. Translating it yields CSVTGRDRIYEQYF.

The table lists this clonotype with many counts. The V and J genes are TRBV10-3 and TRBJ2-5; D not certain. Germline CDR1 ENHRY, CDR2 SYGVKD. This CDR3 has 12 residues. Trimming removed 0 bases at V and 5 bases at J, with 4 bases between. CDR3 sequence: CAISESRETQYF. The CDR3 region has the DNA TGTGCCATCAGTGAGTCGAGGGAGACCCAGTACTTC.

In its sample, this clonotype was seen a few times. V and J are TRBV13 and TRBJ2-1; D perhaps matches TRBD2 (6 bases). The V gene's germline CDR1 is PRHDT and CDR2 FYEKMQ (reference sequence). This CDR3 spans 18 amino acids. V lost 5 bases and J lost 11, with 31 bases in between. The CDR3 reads CASSLSPPRLGSDLQQFF. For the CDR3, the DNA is TGTGCCAGCAGCCTAAGCCCTCCTCGACTAGGATCCGATCTTCAGCAGTTCTTC.

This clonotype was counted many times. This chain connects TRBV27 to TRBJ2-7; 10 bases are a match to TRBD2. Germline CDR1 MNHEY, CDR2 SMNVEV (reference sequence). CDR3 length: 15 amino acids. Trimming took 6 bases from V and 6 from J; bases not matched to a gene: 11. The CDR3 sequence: CASSSWGAGGSEQYF. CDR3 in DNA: TGTGCCAGCAGCAGTTGGGGAGCGGGAGGGTCCGAGCAGTACTTC.

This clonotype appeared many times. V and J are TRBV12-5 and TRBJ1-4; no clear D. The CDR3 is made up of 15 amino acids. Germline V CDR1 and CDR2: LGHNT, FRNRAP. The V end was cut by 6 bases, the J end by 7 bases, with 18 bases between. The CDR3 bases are TGTGCTAGTGGACATCCAACGGGAGGGTGTGAAAAACTGTTTTTT. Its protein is CASGHPTGGCEKLFF.

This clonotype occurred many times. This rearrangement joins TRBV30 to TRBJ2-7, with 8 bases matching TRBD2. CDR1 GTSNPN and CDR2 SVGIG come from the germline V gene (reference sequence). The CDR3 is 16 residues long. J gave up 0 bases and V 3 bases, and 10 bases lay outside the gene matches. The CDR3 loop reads CAWRRVETSGSYEQYF. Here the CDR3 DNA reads TGTGCCTGGAGGCGGGTAGAAACTAGCGGCTCCTACGAGCAGTACTTC.

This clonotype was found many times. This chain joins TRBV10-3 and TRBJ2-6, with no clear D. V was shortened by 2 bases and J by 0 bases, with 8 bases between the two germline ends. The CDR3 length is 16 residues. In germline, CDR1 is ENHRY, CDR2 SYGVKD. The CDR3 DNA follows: TGTGCCATCAGTGAGGGGTCTAACTCTGGGGCCAACGTCCTGACTTTC. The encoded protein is CAISEGSNSGANVLTF.

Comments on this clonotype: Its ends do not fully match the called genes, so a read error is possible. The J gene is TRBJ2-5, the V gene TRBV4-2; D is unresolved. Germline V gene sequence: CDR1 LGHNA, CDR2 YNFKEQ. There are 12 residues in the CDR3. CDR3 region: CAISQAKGTQYF. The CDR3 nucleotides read TGTGCCATCAGCCAAGCTAAGGGGACCCAGTACTTC.

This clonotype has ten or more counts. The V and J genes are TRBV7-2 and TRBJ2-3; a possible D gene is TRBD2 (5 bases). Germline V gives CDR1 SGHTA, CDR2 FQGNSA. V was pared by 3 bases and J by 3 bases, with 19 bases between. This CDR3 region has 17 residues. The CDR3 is CASSFLAAGGRTDTQYF. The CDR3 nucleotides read TGTGCCAGCAGCTTCTTAGCCGCTGGCGGGCGGACAGATACGCAGTATTTT.

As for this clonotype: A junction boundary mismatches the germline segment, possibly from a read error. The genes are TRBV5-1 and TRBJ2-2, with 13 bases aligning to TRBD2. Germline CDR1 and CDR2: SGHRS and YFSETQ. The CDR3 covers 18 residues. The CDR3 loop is CARSPGLAGPKDTGELFF. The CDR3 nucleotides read TGCGCCCGCAGCCCGGGACTAGCGGGGCCCAAAGACACCGGGGAGCTGTTTTTT.

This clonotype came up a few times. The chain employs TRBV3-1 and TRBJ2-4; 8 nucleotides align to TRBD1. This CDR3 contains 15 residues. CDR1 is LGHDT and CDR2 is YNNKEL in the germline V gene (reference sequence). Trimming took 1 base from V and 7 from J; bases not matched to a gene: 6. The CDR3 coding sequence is TGTGCCAGCAGCCAAGCCGGGACAGGAACGAACATTCAGTACTTC. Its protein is CASSQAGTGTNIQYF.